These 30 T cell receptor beta chains were sequenced from one sample in a study of cytomegalovirus exposure and HLA in healthy donors. PCR used 60 Vbeta primers and 13 Jbeta primers. TCRdb's copy holds only in-frame clones and misses some; the assay was immunoSEQ multiplex PCR. The sample consists of some 30,000 clones, around 80% of them appearing once. Sample: PBMCs. These receptors were obtained from a woman aged 18-29 years in good health and CMV-seronegative.

The genes are TRBV19 and TRBJ2-3; 11 bases are a match to TRBD2. The CDR3 sequence is 16 residues long. With 6 bases clipped from V and 2 bases from J, the junction kept 7 bases outside the gene matches. Per the germline V gene, CDR1 is LNHDA and CDR2 is SQIVND (reference sequence). CDR3: CASSPGTSGVTDTQYF. In DNA form, the CDR3 reads TGTGCCAGTAGCCCTGGGACTAGCGGAGTCACAGATACGCAGTATTTT.

This clone showed up just a few times. The V and J genes are TRBV29-1 and TRBJ1-4; a possible D gene is TRBD1 (6 bases). Germline loops: CDR1 SQVTM, CDR2 ANQGSEA. The V and J ends lost 4 bases and 7 bases respectively, with 10 bases between them. The CDR3 runs to 12 residues. In nucleotides, the CDR3 is TGCAGCGTTGGGGAGGGGGGTGAAAAACTGTTTTTT. It encodes CSVGEGGEKLFF. Full variable domain (missing parts from reference TRBV29-1 and TRBJ1-4): SAVISQKPSRDICQRGTSLTIQCQVDSQVTMMFWYRQQPGQSLTLIATANQGSEATYESGFVIDKFPISRPNLTFSTLTVSNMSPEDSSIYLCSVGEGGEKLFFGSGTQLSVL.

This clone was detected a few times. Other DNA sequences in this specimen translate into the identical CDR3. This chain connects TRBV27 to TRBJ1-3; possible D gene TRBD1, 5 bases. Per the germline V gene, CDR1 is MNHEY and CDR2 is SMNVEV (reference sequence). V was shortened by 6 bases and J by 4 bases, with 16 bases between the two germline ends. CDR3 length equals 15 residues. The CDR3 is CASSLNGGSGNTIYF. CDR3 nucleotide sequence: TGTGCCAGCAGCCTAAACGGGGGGTCAGGAAACACCATATATTTT.

The rearrangement links TRBV5-6 to TRBJ1-3; maybe TRBD1 (5 bases). V lost 5 bases and J lost 4, with 16 bases in between. There are 15 residues in the CDR3. Germline-derived CDR1 and CDR2 are SGHDT and YYEEEE. CDR3 sequence (DNA): TGTGCCAGCAGACCCGGACACAGGACAGGAAACACCATATATTTT. It specifies CASRPGHRTGNTIYF.

The chain is built from TRBV28 and TRBJ2-3, with D maybe TRBD2 (5 bases). This CDR3 is 12 amino acids long. Germline assignment: CDR1 MDHEN and CDR2 SYDVKM. Trimming took 5 bases from V and 4 from J, leaving 7 bases between them. CDR3 protein: CASSQLADTQYF. The DNA for the CDR3 is TGTGCCAGCAGTCAACTAGCAGATACGCAGTATTTT.

This chain links TRBV4-3 with TRBJ2-5; D might be TRBD2 (6 bases). The J call may be mistaken, given a closer DNA end match to TRBJ2-7. Germline-derived CDR1 and CDR2 are LGHNA and YSLEER. This CDR3 is 14 amino acids long. In nucleotides, the CDR3 is TGCGCCAGCAGCCAAGTCGGGGGACTGGGCGAGCAGTACTTC. This sequence encodes CASSQVGGLGEQYF.

This rearrangement joins TRBV5-6 to TRBJ1-3, with D possibly matching TRBD1 (6 bases). V shed 6 bases and J shed 2 bases, with 12 bases lying between them. CDR1 is SGHDT and CDR2 is YYEEEE in the germline V gene. This CDR3 contains 14 residues. The CDR3 bases are TGTGCCAGCATCCGTGAGGGGGCTGGAAACACCATATATTTT. Protein: CASIREGAGNTIYF.

Turning to this clone: A junction end diverges from the germline sequence, so it may reflect a read error. This chain uses TRBV29-1 with TRBJ2-1; D possibly corresponds to TRBD2 (6 bases). Germline assignment: CDR1 SQVTM and CDR2 ANQGSEA. CDR3 length: 15 amino acids. CDR3 DNA: TGCAGCGTTGAGGGCTCGCTAGCGTCTAACAATGAGCAGCTCTTC. Translation: CSVEGSLASNNEQLF.

This clone was seen once. This chain joins TRBV6-5 and TRBJ2-1; weak D call: TRBD2 (6 bases). The CDR3 contains 15 residues. Trimming removed 6 bases from V and 7 bases from J, with 19 bases in between. Germline loops: CDR1 MNHEY, CDR2 SVGAGI. The CDR3, as DNA: TGTGCCAGCAGCCGTCGGGGGACCTTGGGGAATGAGCAGTTCTTC. It specifies CASSRRGTLGNEQFF.

This clone was detected only a few times. In DNA form, the CDR3 reads TGTGCCAGCAGGGGACTAGCGGGAGGGCCGTCCGTTGAGACCCAGTACTTC. This gives the protein CASRGLAGGPSVETQYF. The chain is built from TRBV27 and TRBJ2-5; 16 bases line up with TRBD2. Trimming cost V 6 bases and J 5 bases; bases outside gene matches: 9. This CDR3 spans 17 amino acids. From germline, CDR1 is MNHEY and CDR2 SMNVEV (reference sequence).

This sequence joins TRBV4-3 and TRBJ2-2; TRBD2 agrees at 8 bases. This CDR3 has 14 residues. The V and J ends lost 7 bases and 1 base, in that order; junction bases with no gene match: 2. The germline V gene has CDR1 LGHNA and CDR2 YSLEER. Here the CDR3 reads CASKRGRNTGELFF. The CDR3 coding sequence is TGCGCCAGCAAGCGGGGGCGGAACACCGGGGAGCTGTTTTTT.

This clone was seen only a few times. The chain is built from TRBV7-7 and TRBJ1-2; 9 bases map to TRBD1. With V trimmed by 5 bases and J by 7 bases, 11 bases remained unmatched. Germline V CDR1 and CDR2: SSHAT, FNYEAQ (reference sequence). This CDR3 is 15 amino acids long. CDR3 sequence reads: CASSPVTGGFTGYTF. The CDR3 DNA reads as TGTGCCAGCAGCCCTGTGACAGGGGGTTTTACTGGCTACACCTTC.

V gene TRBV7-2 combines with J gene TRBJ2-5, with D hard to call. Germline V CDR1 and CDR2: SGHTA, FQGNSA. The CDR3 runs 13 residues. Between the trimmed V and J ends, which lost 4 bases and 4 bases, there was a span of 10 bases. CDR3 sequence: CASSWAMGETQYF. CDR3 sequence (DNA): TGTGCCAGCAGCTGGGCTATGGGAGAGACCCAGTACTTC.

With respect to this clone: Mismatch with germline at one junction end may stem from a read error. The chain employs TRBV10-2 and TRBJ2-2; 13 nucleotides match TRBD2. The CDR3 sequence is 19 residues long. CDR1 is WSHSY and CDR2 is SAAADI in the germline V gene. The CDR3: CAGRGEGLAGRGEHRGAVF. Here the CDR3 DNA reads TGCGCCGGCAGGGGGGAGGGACTAGCGGGGAGGGGGGAACACCGGGGAGCTGTTTTT.

This clone appeared a few times. J is TRBJ2-5 and V is TRBV4-1; tentative D call: TRBD2 (6 bases). The CDR3 is 15 amino acids. Germline CDR1 and CDR2: MGHRA and YSYEKL. Trimming removed 3 bases at V and 6 bases at J, with 17 bases between. The chain's CDR3 is CASSQGLGEEKTQYF. CDR3 sequence (DNA): TGCGCCAGCAGCCAGGGTTTAGGGGAGGAAAAGACCCAGTACTTC.

This chain uses TRBV11-3 with TRBJ2-2; D possibly corresponds to TRBD1 (6 bases). The CDR3 sequence is 14 residues long. Germline-derived CDR1 and CDR2 are SGHNT and YENEEA. Trimming took off 5 bases at V and 3 bases at J, with 10 bases between the two ends. CDR3 sequence (DNA): TGTGCCAGCAGCAAGAACAGGGACACCGGGGAGCTGTTTTTT. Amino acid sequence: CASSKNRDTGELFF.

This clone appeared a few times. The CDR3 bases are TGTGCCAGCAGCCAAGGACTAGCGGGGATATCCTACGAGCAGTACTTC. Translation gives CASSQGLAGISYEQYF. The chain joins TRBV7-2 to TRBJ2-7, with 12 bases matching TRBD2. Germline V gene data show CDR1 as SGHTA and CDR2 as FQGNSA. Trimming at V came to 5 bases and at J to 1 base, leaving 6 bases not matched to a gene. CDR3 length: 16 amino acids.

V gene TRBV7-2 combines with J gene TRBJ1-1, with D perhaps TRBD1 (5 bases). V lost 3 bases and J 2 bases, leaving 16 bases between the germline ends. CDR1 is SGHTA, CDR2 FQGNSA, per germline. This CDR3 region has 16 residues. The CDR3 loop is CASSLGQGGINTEAFF. CDR3 DNA: TGTGCCAGCAGCTTGGGGCAGGGAGGGATTAACACTGAAGCTTTCTTT.

The rearrangement links TRBV7-2 to TRBJ1-1; D may be TRBD1 (5 bases). The CDR3 sequence is 14 residues long. V was clipped by 2 bases and J by 5 bases, with 12 bases between them. Germline V gene sequence: CDR1 SGHTA, CDR2 FQGNSA. CDR3 DNA sequence: TGTGCCAGCAGCTTACGGGGGGAAAGGACTGAAGCTTTCTTT. This translates into CASSLRGERTEAFF. The entire variable domain, with the rest obtained from reference TRBV7-2 and TRBJ1-1, is as follows: GAGVSQSPSNKVTEKGKDVELRCDPISGHTALYWYRQSLGQGLEFLIYFQGNSAPDKSGLPSDRFSAERTGGSVSTLTIQRTQQEDSAVYLCASSLRGERTEAFFGQGTRLTVV.

V and J are TRBV30 and TRBJ1-3; D unclear. Trimming shortened V by 1 base and J by 0 bases, and 16 bases separated the two germline ends. Germline lookup yields CDR1 GTSNPN and CDR2 SVGIG (reference sequence). CDR3 size: 17 residues. CDR3 protein: CAWSAGGPPSSGNTIYF. The CDR3 DNA is TGTGCCTGGAGTGCCGGAGGTCCACCTAGCTCTGGAAACACCATATATTTT.

The J gene is TRBJ2-5, the V gene TRBV19; 10 nucleotides line up with TRBD2. Near its end, the DNA agrees better with TRBJ2-7, so the J call may be wrong. This CDR3 has 14 residues. From germline, CDR1 is LNHDA and CDR2 SQIVND (reference sequence). CDR3 sequence: CASSASSGGYEQYF. The CDR3 bases are TGTGCCAGTAGTGCCTCTAGCGGGGGTTACGAGCAGTACTTC.

This chain links TRBV7-7 with TRBJ2-5; weak D call: TRBD1 (7 bases). This CDR3 spans 18 amino acids. CDR1 and CDR2 from the germline V gene are SSHAT and FNYEAQ (reference sequence). V gave up 2 bases and J gave up 5 bases, with 24 bases separating them. The CDR3 here is CASSLQVTTPQGGETQYF. In DNA, the CDR3 is TGTGCCAGCAGCTTACAGGTTACGACGCCGCAGGGGGGTGAGACCCAGTACTTC.

This clone was detected only a few times. V and J are TRBV6-4 and TRBJ1-5; TRBD1 aligns across 7 bases. The trim removed 5 bases at V and 4 bases at J, leaving 8 bases unmatched. The germline V gene has CDR1 MRHNA and CDR2 SNTAGT. The CDR3 length is 15 residues. This chain's CDR3 is CASSPTGEGNQPQHF. The CDR3 nucleotides are TGTGCCAGCAGTCCCACAGGGGAAGGAAATCAGCCCCAGCATTTT.

This chain uses TRBV5-4 with TRBJ2-3; TRBD2 aligns across 12 bases. The ends lost 2 bases at V and 2 bases at J; junction bases unmatched: 3. The CDR3 sequence is 16 residues long. Germline V lookup: CDR1 SGHNT, CDR2 YYREEE (reference sequence). CDR3 DNA: TGTGCCAGCAGCTTTGGACTAGCGGGATACACAGATACGCAGTATTTT. Amino acid sequence: CASSFGLAGYTDTQYF.

The V call is TRBV6-6, the J call TRBJ1-3, with D unresolved. This CDR3 is 15 amino acids long. Germline CDR1 is MNHNY and CDR2 is SVGAGI (reference sequence). Trimming pared 6 bases from V and 3 bases from J, leaving 15 bases between. CDR3 bases: TGTGCCAGCAGCGACATATACTCTGATGGAAACACCATATATTTT. Its translation: CASSDIYSDGNTIYF.

CDR3 residues: CASSFGLAGEQYF. CDR3 in DNA: TGTGCCAGCAGCTTCGGGCTAGCAGGCGAGCAGTACTTC. The rearrangement links TRBV11-2 to TRBJ2-7, with D possibly matching TRBD2 (5 bases). CDR1 and CDR2 from the germline V gene are SGHAT and FQNNGV. The CDR3 is 13 amino acids. The V gene lost 3 bases and the J gene lost 6 bases, with 12 bases spanning the gap. The full variable domain, rest sourced from reference TRBV11-2 and TRBJ2-7, is EAGVAQSPRYKIIEKRQSVAFWCNPISGHATLYWYQQILGQGPKLLIQFQNNGVVDDSQLPKDRFSAERLKGVDSTLKIQPAKLEDSAVYLCASSFGLAGEQYFGPGTRLTVT.

The chain carries TRBV25-1 and TRBJ2-5; no firm D call. The end of the DNA fits TRBJ2-7 better, so the J call may be wrong. The CDR3 sequence is 12 residues long. Germline assignment: CDR1 MGHDK and CDR2 SYGVNS. The CDR3 loop reads CASSESSYEQYF. CDR3 bases: TGTGCCAGCAGTGAGTCCTCCTACGAGCAGTACTTC.

This sequence joins TRBV6-6 and TRBJ1-2; D is unclear. CDR3 length equals 11 residues. V lost 7 bases, J lost 6 bases, and 9 bases lay in between. Germline V lookup: CDR1 MNHNY, CDR2 SVGAGI (reference sequence). CDR3 in amino acids: CASTHQDGYTF. The CDR3 DNA follows: TGTGCCAGCACCCATCAGGATGGCTACACCTTC.

The chain combines TRBV7-8 with TRBJ1-4, with TRBD1 identical over 9 bases. The CDR3 consists of 15 residues. The junction had 7 bases not matched to a gene; V was cut back by 6 bases and J by 5 bases. The germline V gene has CDR1 SGHVS and CDR2 FQNEAQ. The CDR3 sequence is CASRAGTGWNEKLFF. For the CDR3, the DNA is TGTGCCAGCAGAGCGGGGACAGGGTGGAATGAAAAACTGTTTTTT.

The CDR3 DNA is TGTGCCAGTAGTAACGCCGGGGGACCTTATGGCTACACCTTC. It yields the protein CASSNAGGPYGYTF. This chain links TRBV19 with TRBJ1-2, with TRBD1 as a possible D gene (5 bases). Germline assignment: CDR1 LNHDA and CDR2 SQIVND (reference sequence). Trimming removed 4 bases from V and 5 bases from J, with 14 bases in between. The CDR3 is 14 amino acids.